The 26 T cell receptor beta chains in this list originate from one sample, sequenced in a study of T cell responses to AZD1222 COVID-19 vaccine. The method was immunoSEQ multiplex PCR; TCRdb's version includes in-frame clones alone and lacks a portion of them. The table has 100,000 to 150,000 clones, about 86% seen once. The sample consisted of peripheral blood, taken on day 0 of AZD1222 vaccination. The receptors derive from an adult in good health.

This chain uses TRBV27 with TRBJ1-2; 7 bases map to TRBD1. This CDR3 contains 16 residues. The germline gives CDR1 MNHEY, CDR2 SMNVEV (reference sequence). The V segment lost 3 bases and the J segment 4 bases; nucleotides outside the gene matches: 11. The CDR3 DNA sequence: TGTGCCAGCAGTTTGCTCGCTACAGGGGCGGCCTATGGCTACACCTTC. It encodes CASSLLATGAAYGYTF.

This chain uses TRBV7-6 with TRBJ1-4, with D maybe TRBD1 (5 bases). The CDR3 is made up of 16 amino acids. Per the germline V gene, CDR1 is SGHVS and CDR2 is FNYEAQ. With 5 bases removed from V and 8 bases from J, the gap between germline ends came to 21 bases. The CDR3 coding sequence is TGTGCCAGCAGCCCTGGGTCGAACAGGCGAACCGAAAAACTGTTTTTT. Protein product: CASSPGSNRRTEKLFF.

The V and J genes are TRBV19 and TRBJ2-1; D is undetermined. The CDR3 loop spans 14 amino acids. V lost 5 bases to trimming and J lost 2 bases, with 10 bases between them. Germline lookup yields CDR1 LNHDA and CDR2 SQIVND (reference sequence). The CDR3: CASSSWRTYNEQFF. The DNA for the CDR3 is TGTGCCAGTAGTTCATGGCGCACCTACAATGAGCAGTTCTTC.

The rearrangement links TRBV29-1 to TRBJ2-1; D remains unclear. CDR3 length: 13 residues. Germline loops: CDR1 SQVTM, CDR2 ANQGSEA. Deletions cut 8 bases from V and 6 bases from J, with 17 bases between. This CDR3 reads CSPRPASANEQFF. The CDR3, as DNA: TGCAGCCCCCGACCAGCGAGCGCCAATGAGCAGTTCTTC.

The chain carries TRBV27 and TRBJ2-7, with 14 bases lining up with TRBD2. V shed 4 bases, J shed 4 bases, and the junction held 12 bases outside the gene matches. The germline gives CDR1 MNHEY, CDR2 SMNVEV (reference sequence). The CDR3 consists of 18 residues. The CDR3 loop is CASSSLLTSGRGSYEQYF. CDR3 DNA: TGTGCCAGCAGTTCACTCTTGACTAGCGGGAGGGGGTCTTACGAGCAGTACTTC.

CDR3 in amino acids: CASSPNGQTNEQFF. CDR3 in DNA: TGTGCCAGCAGCCCCAACGGACAGACCAATGAGCAGTTCTTC. This rearrangement joins TRBV7-3 to TRBJ2-1, with TRBD1 as a possible D gene (6 bases). Germline lookup yields CDR1 SGHTA and CDR2 FQGTGA. Trimming took 5 bases from V and 6 from J, leaving 14 bases between them. This CDR3 is 14 amino acids long.

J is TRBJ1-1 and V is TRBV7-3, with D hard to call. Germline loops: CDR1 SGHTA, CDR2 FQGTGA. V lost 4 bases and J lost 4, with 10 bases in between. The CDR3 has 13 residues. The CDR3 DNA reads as TGTGCCAGCAGCTCCGGACCAGGCACTGAAGCTTTCTTT. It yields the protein CASSSGPGTEAFF.

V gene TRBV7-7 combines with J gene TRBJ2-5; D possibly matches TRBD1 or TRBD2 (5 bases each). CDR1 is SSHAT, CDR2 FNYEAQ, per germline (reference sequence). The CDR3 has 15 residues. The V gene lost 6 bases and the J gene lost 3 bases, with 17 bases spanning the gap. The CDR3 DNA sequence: TGTGCCAGCAGTCTAAGGGTGGGGGAAAAAGAGACCCAGTACTTC. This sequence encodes CASSLRVGEKETQYF.

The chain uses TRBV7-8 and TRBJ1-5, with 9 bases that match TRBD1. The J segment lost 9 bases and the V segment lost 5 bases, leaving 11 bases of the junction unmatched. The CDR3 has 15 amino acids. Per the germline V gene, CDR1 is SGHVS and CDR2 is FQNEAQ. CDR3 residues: CASSHLRDRVWPQHF. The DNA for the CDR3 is TGTGCCAGCAGCCACCTCCGGGACAGGGTTTGGCCCCAGCATTTT.

CDR3 residues: CSVPRDPPEDTQYF. CDR3 in DNA: TGCAGCGTGCCCCGGGACCCCCCCGAGGATACGCAGTATTTT. This sequence joins TRBV29-1 and TRBJ2-3; the D call may be TRBD1 or TRBD2 (5 bases each). Trimming pared 6 bases from V and 6 bases from J, leaving 19 bases between. The germline CDR1 and CDR2 sequences are SQVTM and ANQGSEA. CDR3 length: 14 amino acids.

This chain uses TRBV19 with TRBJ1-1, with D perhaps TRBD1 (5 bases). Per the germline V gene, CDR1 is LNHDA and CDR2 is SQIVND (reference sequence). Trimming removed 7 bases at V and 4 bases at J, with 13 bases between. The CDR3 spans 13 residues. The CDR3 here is CASTLQGGTEAFF. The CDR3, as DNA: TGTGCCAGTACCCTTCAGGGCGGCACTGAAGCTTTCTTT.

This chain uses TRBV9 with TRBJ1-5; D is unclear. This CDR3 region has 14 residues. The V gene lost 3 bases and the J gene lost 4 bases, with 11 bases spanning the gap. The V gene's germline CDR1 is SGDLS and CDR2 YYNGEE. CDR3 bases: TGTGCCAGCAGCGCCAACGGGTTAAATCAGCCCCAGCATTTT. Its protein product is CASSANGLNQPQHF.

Here the CDR3 DNA reads TGTGCCAGCAGCCAAGAATTCCCGGGGGGCCTAATCGCAACTAATGAAAAACTGTTTTTT. Translating gives CASSQEFPGGLIATNEKLFF. V and J are TRBV14 and TRBJ1-4, with D possibly being TRBD1 (6 bases). Per the germline V gene, CDR1 is SGHDN and CDR2 is FVKESK. The CDR3 is made up of 20 amino acids. V lost 0 bases, J lost 0 bases, and 20 bases lay in between.

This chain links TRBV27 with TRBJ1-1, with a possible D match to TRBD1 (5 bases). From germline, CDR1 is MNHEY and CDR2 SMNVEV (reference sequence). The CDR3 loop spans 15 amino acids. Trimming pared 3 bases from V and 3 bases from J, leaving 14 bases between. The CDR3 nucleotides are TGTGCCAGCAGTTTCATGTTGGGGGGATACACTGAAGCTTTCTTT. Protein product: CASSFMLGGYTEAFF.

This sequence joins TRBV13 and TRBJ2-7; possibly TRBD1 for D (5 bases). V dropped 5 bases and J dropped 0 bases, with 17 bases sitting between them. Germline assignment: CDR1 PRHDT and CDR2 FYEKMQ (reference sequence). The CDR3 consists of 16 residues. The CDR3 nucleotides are TGTGCCAGCAGCACACGTGGGTCGACAGACTCCTACGAGCAGTACTTC. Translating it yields CASSTRGSTDSYEQYF.

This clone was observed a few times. The DNA for the CDR3 is TGTGCCAGCAGCTTAGCGCGGGGGAAGTATTCGGGTTATGGCTACACCTTC. It translates to CASSLARGKYSGYGYTF. The rearrangement joins TRBV7-2 to TRBJ1-2, with D possibly matching TRBD1 (5 bases). V was clipped by 0 bases and J by 5 bases, with 19 bases between them. CDR1 is SGHTA, CDR2 FQGNSA, per germline. CDR3 length equals 17 residues.

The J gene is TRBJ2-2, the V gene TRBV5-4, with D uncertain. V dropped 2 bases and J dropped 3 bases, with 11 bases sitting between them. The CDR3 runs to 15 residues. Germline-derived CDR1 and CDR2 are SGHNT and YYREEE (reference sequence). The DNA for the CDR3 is TGTGCCAGCAGCTTAGGTCAATTGGACACCGGGGAGCTGTTTTTT. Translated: CASSLGQLDTGELFF. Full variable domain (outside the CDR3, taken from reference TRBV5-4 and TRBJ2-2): ETGVTQSPTHLIKTRGQQVTLRCSSQSGHNTVSWYQQALGQGPQFIFQYYREEENGRGNFPPRFSGLQFPNYSSELNVNALELDDSALYLCASSLGQLDTGELFFGEGSRLTVL.

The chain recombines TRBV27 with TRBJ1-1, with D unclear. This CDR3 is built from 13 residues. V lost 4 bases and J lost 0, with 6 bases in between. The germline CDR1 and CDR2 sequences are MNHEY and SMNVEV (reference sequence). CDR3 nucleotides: TGTGCCAGCAGTTCGCCCCTGAACACTGAAGCTTTCTTT. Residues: CASSSPLNTEAFF.

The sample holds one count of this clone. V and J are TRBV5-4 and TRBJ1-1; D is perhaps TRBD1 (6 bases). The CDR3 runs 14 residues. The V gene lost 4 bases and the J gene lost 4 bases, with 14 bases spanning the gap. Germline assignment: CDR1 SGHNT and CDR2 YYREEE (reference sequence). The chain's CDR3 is CASSLSGGGTEAFF. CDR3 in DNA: TGTGCCAGCAGCCTCTCGGGGGGCGGCACTGAAGCTTTCTTT.

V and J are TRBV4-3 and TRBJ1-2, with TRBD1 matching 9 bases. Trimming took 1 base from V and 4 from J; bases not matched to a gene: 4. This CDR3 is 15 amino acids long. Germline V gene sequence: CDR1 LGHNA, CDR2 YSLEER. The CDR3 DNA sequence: TGCGCCAGCAGCCAAGGGGGACAGGGAACCTATGGCTACACCTTC. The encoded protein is CASSQGGQGTYGYTF.

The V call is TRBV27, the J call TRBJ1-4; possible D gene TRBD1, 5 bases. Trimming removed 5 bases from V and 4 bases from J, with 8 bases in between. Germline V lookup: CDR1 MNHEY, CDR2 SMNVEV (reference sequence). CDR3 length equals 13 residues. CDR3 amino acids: CASSLQVNEKLFF. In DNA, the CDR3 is TGTGCCAGCAGTCTACAGGTTAATGAAAAACTGTTTTTT.

The CDR3 is CASSLTSPGLAGAYEQYF. DNA of the CDR3: TGTGCCAGCAGCTTAACTTCCCCTGGACTAGCGGGGGCCTACGAGCAGTACTTC. This rearrangement joins TRBV7-3 to TRBJ2-7; 13 positions agree with TRBD2. CDR1 is SGHTA and CDR2 is FQGTGA in the germline V gene. The V segment lost 0 bases and the J segment 2 bases; nucleotides outside the gene matches: 7. This CDR3 is 18 amino acids long.

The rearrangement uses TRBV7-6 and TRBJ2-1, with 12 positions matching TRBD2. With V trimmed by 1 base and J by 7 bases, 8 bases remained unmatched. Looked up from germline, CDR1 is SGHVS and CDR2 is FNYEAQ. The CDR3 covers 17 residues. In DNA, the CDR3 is TGTGCCAGCAGCTTAGATGCTCTAGCGGGGGGGCAGAATGAGCAGTTCTTC. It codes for CASSLDALAGGQNEQFF.

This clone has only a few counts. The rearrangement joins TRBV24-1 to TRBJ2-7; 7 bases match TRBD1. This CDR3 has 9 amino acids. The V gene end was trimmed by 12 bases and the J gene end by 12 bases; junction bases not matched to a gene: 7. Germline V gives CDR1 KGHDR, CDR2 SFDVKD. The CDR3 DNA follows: TGTGCCGTAAGACAGGGTCGGTACTTC. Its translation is CAVRQGRYF.

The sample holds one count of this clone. CDR3 loop: CASRARTGLMNTEAFF. The CDR3 nucleotides read TGTGCCAGCAGGGCCCGGACAGGTCTTATGAACACTGAAGCTTTCTTT. The J gene is TRBJ1-1, the V gene TRBV11-1; 7 bases map to TRBD1. Unmatched junction bases numbered 10, after V lost 6 bases and J lost 0 bases. The germline V gene has CDR1 SGHAT and CDR2 FQDESV (reference sequence). The CDR3 loop spans 16 amino acids. The full variable domain, its missing parts supplied by reference TRBV11-1 and TRBJ1-1, is EAEVAQSPRYKITEKSQAVAFWCDPISGHATLYWYRQILGQGPELLVQFQDESVVDDSQLPKDRFSAERLKGVDSTLKIQPAELGDSAMYLCASRARTGLMNTEAFFGQGTRLTVV.

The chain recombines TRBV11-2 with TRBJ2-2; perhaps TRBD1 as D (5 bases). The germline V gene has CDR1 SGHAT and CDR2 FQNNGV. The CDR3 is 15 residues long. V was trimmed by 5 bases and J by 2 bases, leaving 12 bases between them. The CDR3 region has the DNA TGTGCCAGCAGCCCTAGGGGTAGCAACACCGGGGAGCTGTTTTTT. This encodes CASSPRGSNTGELFF.